The 28 T cell receptor beta chains presented below share a single source sample, sequenced in a study of T cells in women clearing cervical HPV infection. Data came from immunoSEQ multiplex PCR; TCRdb stores just in-frame clones and leaves some out. This sample contains some 11,000 clones. Sequencing used blood buffy coat. The receptors here all came from a woman between 18 and 69 years old with a cervical HPV16 infection that either progressed to CIN3+ or cleared (not recorded which).

Points on this clone: The read comes to an end 3 residues before the CDR3 does, leaving the germline J gene to fill in the end. J is TRBJ2-5 and V is TRBV5-1; TRBD1 might be the D (5 bases). This CDR3 region has 13 residues. Germline CDR1 is SGHRS and CDR2 is YFSETQ. Trimming cost V 4 bases and J 5 bases, with 12 bases left between them. The CDR3: CASSEGRVETQYF. CDR3 DNA (partial): TGCGCCAGCAGCGAAGGCAGGGTTGAGACC.

On this clone: The read stops 3 residues short of the end of the CDR3; the missing end is completed from the germline J gene. The genes are TRBV7-2 and TRBJ2-5, with a possible D match to TRBD2 (5 bases). Germline V gives CDR1 SGHTA, CDR2 FQGNSA. The V and J ends lost 7 bases and 2 bases respectively, with 17 bases between them. The CDR3 extends over 15 amino acids. The part of the CDR3 DNA that was read is TGTGCCAGCATTGACGGACTTCTGCATCAAGAGACC. Amino acids: CASIDGLLHQET. The complete CDR3 reads CASIDGLLHQETQYF.

Notes on this clone: The missing CDR3 end, 3 residues past where the read stops, is filled in from the germline J gene. The chain carries TRBV20-1 and TRBJ1-5; 8 bases match TRBD1. There are 14 residues in the CDR3. With 6 bases clipped from V and 7 bases from J, the junction kept 11 bases outside the gene matches. CDR1 is DFQATT and CDR2 is SNEGSKA in the germline V gene (reference sequence). The CDR3 sequence is CSAKMDRAGQPQHF. The CDR3 DNA, read in part, is TGCAGTGCGAAAATGGACAGGGCGGGACAGCCC.

Note on this clone: The read finishes 3 residues shy of the CDR3 end, and the germline J gene is used to complete it. V is TRBV5-1 and J is TRBJ2-7; 7 bases are shared with TRBD1. J was trimmed by 2 bases and V by 2 bases; bases with no gene match: 1. CDR3 length equals 13 residues. Per germline, CDR1 SGHRS and CDR2 YFSETQ. The covered CDR3 bases are TGCGCCAGCAGCTTAGGGGGCCCCTACGAG. Translating it yields CASSLGGPYE. The full-length CDR3 reads as CASSLGGPYEQYF.

Of note for this clone: The missing CDR3 end, 3 residues past where the read stops, is filled in from the germline J gene. The V gene is TRBV7-6, the J gene TRBJ2-7; 7 bases align to TRBD1. V was clipped by 5 bases and J by 0 bases; unmatched bases: 7. The germline CDR1 and CDR2 sequences are SGHVS and FNYEAQ. This CDR3 comprises 15 residues. The CDR3 DNA, read in part, is TGTGCCAGCAGCGGCAAGGGGGCCAGCTCCTACGAG. Translated: CASSGKGASSYE. The whole CDR3 protein is CASSGKGASSYEQYF.

On this clone: The CDR3 extends 3 residues past the end of the read, so its final part is completed from the germline J gene. The V call is TRBV7-2, the J call TRBJ2-3; TRBD2 is a possible D gene (6 bases). The ends were cut back, 2 bases at V and 6 bases at J, with 12 bases in the middle. Germline values: CDR1 SGHTA, CDR2 FQGNSA. CDR3 length: 14 residues. CDR3 protein: CASSLRSRGDTQYF. Partial CDR3 DNA: TGTGCCAGCAGCTTACGGTCCCGGGGGGATACG.

For this clone: The sequence runs out 3 residues before the end of the CDR3; the remainder is reconstructed from the germline J gene. V gene TRBV7-3 combines with J gene TRBJ1-5; D is ambiguous. CDR1 is SGHTA and CDR2 is FQGTGA in the germline V gene. This CDR3 is built from 17 residues. Trimming pared 5 bases from V and 1 base from J, leaving 18 bases between. Here the CDR3 reads CASSDQTRQESNQPQHF. CDR3 DNA (partial): TGTGCCAGCAGCGATCAAACCCGGCAGGAGAGCAATCAGCCC.

The CDR3 is CATSDLLETPGVPDTQYF. Incomplete CDR3 DNA: TGTGCCACCAGTGATTTGCTTGAAACCCCAGGGGTCCCAGATACG. The V and J genes are TRBV24-1 and TRBJ2-3; a possible D gene is TRBD1 (6 bases). The read stops 3 residues short of the end of the CDR3; the missing end is completed from the germline J gene. Germline V lookup: CDR1 KGHDR, CDR2 SFDVKD. CDR3 size: 18 residues. V dropped 0 bases and J dropped 4 bases, with 19 bases sitting between them.

Turning to this clone: The CDR3 is cut off 3 residues early in the read; its end comes from the germline J gene. The chain carries TRBV5-1 and TRBJ2-3; D call uncertain. Trimming stripped 6 bases from V and 3 bases from J, with 14 bases between. From germline, CDR1 is SGHRS and CDR2 YFSETQ. CDR3 length: 14 residues. CDR3 DNA (partial): TGCGCCAGCAAGCAGGAGCCCAGAACAGATACG. Protein: CASKQEPRTDT. The whole CDR3 protein reads CASKQEPRTDTQYF.

Remarks on this clone: With the read ending 3 residues before the CDR3 end, the germline J gene is used to fill in that end. The chain couples TRBV11-2 to TRBJ2-1; 9 nucleotides line up with TRBD1. Germline CDR1 is SGHAT and CDR2 is FQNNGV. Trimming cost V 4 bases and J 7 bases; bases outside gene matches: 8. This CDR3 has 15 residues. CDR3 bases read: TGTGCCAGCAGCTCTCTACAGGGGGCGCGGAATGAG. This codes for CASSSLQGARNE. The whole CDR3 sequence is CASSSLQGARNEQFF.

Turning to this clone: The CDR3 end is not reached by the read, which stops 3 residues before it; the germline J gene fills it in. The chain couples TRBV19 to TRBJ1-5; 7 bases align to TRBD1. This CDR3 has 14 residues. The V and J ends lost 6 bases and 3 bases, in that order; junction bases with no gene match: 5. Germline CDR1 is LNHDA and CDR2 is SQIVND (reference sequence). Partial CDR3 DNA: TGTGCCAGTAGCTGGGAGGGGGCCAATCAGCCC. Translating it yields CASSWEGANQP. From start to end, the CDR3 is CASSWEGANQPQHF.

Concerning this clone: The CDR3 extends 3 residues past the end of the read, so its final part is completed from the germline J gene. The J gene is TRBJ2-3, the V gene TRBV5-1; 10 nucleotides line up with TRBD1. This CDR3 region has 14 residues. In germline, CDR1 is SGHRS, CDR2 YFSETQ. Trimming at V came to 4 bases and at J to 1 base, leaving 0 bases not matched to a gene. The part of the CDR3 DNA that was read is TGCGCCAGCAGCGGACAGGGGGGCACAGATACG. This gives the protein CASSGQGGTDT. The entire CDR3 sequence reads CASSGQGGTDTQYF. Complete variable domain (other parts from reference TRBV5-1 and TRBJ2-3): KAGVTQTPRYLIKTRGQQVTLSCSPISGHRSVSWYQQTPGQGLQFLFEYFSETQRNKGNFPGRFSGRQFSNSRSEMNVSTLELGDSALYLCASSGQGGTDTQYFGPGTRLTVL.

In regard to this clone: The read ends 3 residues early relative to the CDR3; the germline J gene fills the gap. The chain links TRBV14 to TRBJ2-7; the match to TRBD2 covers 8 bases. The CDR3 totals 15 residues. The germline V gene has CDR1 SGHDN and CDR2 FVKESK. Trimming took 2 bases from V and 4 from J; bases not matched to a gene: 7. The sequenced part of the CDR3 DNA is TGTGCCAGCAGCCAACGTTCGGGGGGGCGTTACGAG. Residues: CASSQRSGGRYE. The entire CDR3 protein reads CASSQRSGGRYEQYF.

About this clone itself: The read ends 3 residues shy of where the CDR3 ends; the end is completed using the germline J gene. This chain joins TRBV5-4 and TRBJ2-5; D is possibly TRBD2 (7 bases). Germline V gene data show CDR1 as SGHNT and CDR2 as YYREEE (reference sequence). The V and J ends lost 1 base and 5 bases respectively, with 18 bases between them. The CDR3 runs 16 residues. Incomplete CDR3 DNA: TGTGCCAGCAGCTTGCCGGGTCGGGGGGCGGGGGAGACC. Translation: CASSLPGRGAGET. The full CDR3 reads CASSLPGRGAGETQYF. The full variable domain, its missing parts supplied by reference TRBV5-4 and TRBJ2-5, is ETGVTQSPTHLIKTRGQQVTLRCSSQSGHNTVSWYQQALGQGPQFIFQYYREEENGRGNFPPRFSGLQFPNYSSELNVNALELDDSALYLCASSLPGRGAGETQYFGPGTRLLVL.

Note on this clone: The CDR3 end falls 3 residues outside the read, so it is completed with the germline J gene. The chain links TRBV5-1 to TRBJ2-5; 8 bases agree with TRBD2. The germline V gene has CDR1 SGHRS and CDR2 YFSETQ. J lost 0 bases, V lost 4 bases, and 11 bases had no gene match. The CDR3 is made up of 17 amino acids. The sequenced CDR3 bases are TGCGCCAGCAGCCCCGGGTTAGCGGGGCCGTACCAAGAGACC. Amino acid sequence: CASSPGLAGPYQET. The whole CDR3 reads CASSPGLAGPYQETQYF. The full variable domain, rest sourced from reference TRBV5-1 and TRBJ2-5, is KAGVTQTPRYLIKTRGQQVTLSCSPISGHRSVSWYQQTPGQGLQFLFEYFSETQRNKGNFPGRFSGRQFSNSRSEMNVSTLELGDSALYLCASSPGLAGPYQETQYFGPGTRLLVL.

This clone registers medium-sized by frequency. The CDR3 end is not reached by the read, which stops 3 residues before it; the germline J gene fills it in. This chain uses TRBV18 with TRBJ2-5, with D perhaps TRBD2 (6 bases). Germline CDR1 KGHSH, CDR2 LQKENI. The V and J ends lost 1 base and 2 bases respectively, with 8 bases between them. The CDR3 sequence is 14 residues long. This CDR3 reads CASSPRSGQETQYF. The CDR3 DNA, read in part, is TGTGCCAGCTCACCACGGAGCGGGCAAGAGACC.

Comment on this clone: The read comes to an end 3 residues before the CDR3 does, leaving the germline J gene to fill in the end. This chain links TRBV7-6 with TRBJ2-3; D is ambiguous. The CDR3 totals 14 residues. V lost 0 bases and J lost 0, with 4 bases in between. CDR1 is SGHVS and CDR2 is FNYEAQ in the germline V gene. The CDR3 protein is CASSLALSTDTQYF. Incomplete CDR3 DNA: TGTGCCAGCAGCTTAGCCCTTAGCACAGATACG.

Note on this clone: The CDR3 extends 3 residues past the end of the read, so its final part is completed from the germline J gene. The rearrangement links TRBV5-1 to TRBJ2-3; tentatively, D is TRBD2 (5 bases). CDR1 and CDR2 (germline): SGHRS, YFSETQ. Trimming took 3 bases from V and 2 from J, leaving 19 bases between them. This CDR3 is 17 amino acids long. CDR3 DNA (partial): TGCGCCAGCAGCTCTTCGTCGGCCCAGCGGTCCACAGATACG. It codes for CASSSSSAQRSTDT. The complete CDR3 protein is CASSSSSAQRSTDTQYF. The full variable domain, rest sourced from reference TRBV5-1 and TRBJ2-3, is KAGVTQTPRYLIKTRGQQVTLSCSPISGHRSVSWYQQTPGQGLQFLFEYFSETQRNKGNFPGRFSGRQFSNSRSEMNVSTLELGDSALYLCASSSSSAQRSTDTQYFGPGTRLTVL.

The CDR3 here is CASSLAGEIYEQYF. CDR3 bases read: TGTGCCAGCAGTTTAGCCGGGGAGATCTACGAG. The chain couples TRBV28 to TRBJ2-7, with a possible D match to TRBD2 (5 bases). The CDR3 extends 3 residues past the end of the read, so its final part is completed from the germline J gene. The V gene's germline CDR1 is MDHEN and CDR2 SYDVKM. The CDR3 is made up of 14 amino acids. The V end lost 2 bases, the J end lost 3 bases, and 11 bases lay between the germline ends.

With respect to this clone: Read coverage stops 3 residues before the CDR3 terminus; the germline J gene supplies the remainder. The V call is TRBV20-1, the J call TRBJ1-2; tentatively, D is TRBD1 (5 bases). Trimming left V 2 bases short and J 6 bases short, with 7 bases between. CDR1 is DFQATT, CDR2 SNEGSKA, per germline (reference sequence). The length of the CDR3 is 11 residues. CDR3 DNA, as far as it was read: TGCAGTGCTAGACAGGGAGATGGC. Translating gives CSARQGDG. The whole CDR3 sequence is CSARQGDGYTF.

In terms of frequency, this clone is medium-sized. The CDR3 end is not reached by the read, which stops 3 residues before it; the germline J gene fills it in. The chain links TRBV7-9 to TRBJ2-3; D might be TRBD1 (5 bases). V was pared by 5 bases and J by 2 bases, with 14 bases between. CDR3 length: 15 amino acids. Germline V gene lookup returns CDR1 SEHNR and CDR2 FQNEAQ (reference sequence). The CDR3 sequence: CASSDDSEVTDTQYF. The CDR3 bases that were read are TGTGCCAGCAGCGATGACAGTGAAGTCACAGATACG.

Notes on this clone: The CDR3 goes on 3 residues after the read ends, and that part is filled in from the germline J gene. This sequence joins TRBV30 and TRBJ1-1; 7 bases are shared with TRBD1. This CDR3 has 14 residues. Germline CDR1 reads GTSNPN; CDR2 reads SVGIG (reference sequence). The trim removed 3 bases at V and 6 bases at J, leaving 10 bases unmatched. CDR3 bases read: TGTGCCTGGAGGAGCGCGGGACAGAGAGCTGAA. Protein: CAWRSAGQRAE. The full CDR3 protein is CAWRSAGQRAEAFF.

Turning to this clone: The read comes to an end 3 residues before the CDR3 does, leaving the germline J gene to fill in the end. The V gene is TRBV7-3, the J gene TRBJ2-3; TRBD2 agrees at 9 bases. The CDR3 covers 16 residues. Per the germline V gene, CDR1 is SGHTA and CDR2 is FQGTGA. J was trimmed by 4 bases and V by 4 bases; bases with no gene match: 9. CDR3 in amino acids: CASSSRGGAGADTQYF. CDR3 bases read: TGTGCCAGCAGCTCCCGCGGGGGGGCCGGGGCAGATACG.

A note on this clone: The CDR3 is cut off 3 residues early in the read; its end comes from the germline J gene. The chain carries TRBV18 and TRBJ1-4; tentatively, D is TRBD1 (6 bases). CDR1 and CDR2 from the germline V gene are KGHSH and LQKENI. The CDR3 is 15 amino acids. V shed 0 bases and J shed 7 bases, with 12 bases lying between them. CDR3 loop: CASSPPREGGEKLFF. The covered CDR3 bases are TGTGCCAGCTCACCACCTCGGGAAGGGGGTGAAAAA.

Regarding this clone: The read comes to an end 3 residues before the CDR3 does, leaving the germline J gene to fill in the end. V and J are TRBV23-1 and TRBJ1-2; 10 bases are shared with TRBD1. TRBV23-1 is reported as an ORF; its role is uncertain. Germline trimming cut 6 bases from V and 2 bases from J; bases unmatched to any gene: 3. The CDR3 is 14 residues long. The sequenced part of the CDR3 DNA is TGCGCCAGCAGGGGACAGGGGTACAACTATGGC. Translated, it gives CASRGQGYNYG. The whole CDR3 sequence reads CASRGQGYNYGYTF.

The CDR3 DNA, read in part, is TGTGCCAGCAGCGTAGCCCCAGGGGGCGGATTGCCCGGGGAG. This sequence encodes CASSVAPGGGLPGE. The entire CDR3 reads CASSVAPGGGLPGELFF. J is TRBJ2-2 and V is TRBV9; 8 positions agree with TRBD1. From the germline J gene comes the end of the CDR3, since the read stops 3 residues before it. This CDR3 region has 17 residues. V lost 0 bases, J lost 6 bases, and 10 bases stayed unmatched. From germline, CDR1 is SGDLS and CDR2 YYNGEE. Filled out from reference TRBV9 and TRBJ2-2, the complete variable domain reads DSGVTQTPKHLITATGQRVTLRCSPRSGDLSVYWYQQSLDQGLQFLIQYYNGEERAKGNILERFSAQQFPDLHSELNLSSLELGDSALYFCASSVAPGGGLPGELFFGEGSRLTVL.

On this clone: The missing CDR3 end, 3 residues past where the read stops, is filled in from the germline J gene. The chain is built from TRBV2 and TRBJ2-4; D is uncertain. The V gene's germline CDR1 is SNHLY and CDR2 FYNNEI. CDR3 size: 14 residues. V was shortened by 5 bases and J by 0 bases, with 8 bases between the two germline ends. Incomplete CDR3 DNA: TGTGCCAGCAGTCCTACAGTAGCCAAAAACATT. It codes for CASSPTVAKNI. The whole CDR3 region reads CASSPTVAKNIQYF.

A remark on this clone: The read terminates 3 residues before the CDR3 end, so the remaining end is supplied by the germline J gene. V is TRBV30 and J is TRBJ1-3; D unclear. CDR1 GTSNPN and CDR2 SVGIG come from the germline V gene (reference sequence). CDR3 length equals 14 residues. V was clipped by 2 bases and J by 3 bases, with 11 bases between them. The part of the CDR3 DNA that was read is TGTGCCTGGAGTCTCCCCGGCGGTGGAAACACC. Translating gives CAWSLPGGGNT. The full-length CDR3 reads as CAWSLPGGGNTIYF.